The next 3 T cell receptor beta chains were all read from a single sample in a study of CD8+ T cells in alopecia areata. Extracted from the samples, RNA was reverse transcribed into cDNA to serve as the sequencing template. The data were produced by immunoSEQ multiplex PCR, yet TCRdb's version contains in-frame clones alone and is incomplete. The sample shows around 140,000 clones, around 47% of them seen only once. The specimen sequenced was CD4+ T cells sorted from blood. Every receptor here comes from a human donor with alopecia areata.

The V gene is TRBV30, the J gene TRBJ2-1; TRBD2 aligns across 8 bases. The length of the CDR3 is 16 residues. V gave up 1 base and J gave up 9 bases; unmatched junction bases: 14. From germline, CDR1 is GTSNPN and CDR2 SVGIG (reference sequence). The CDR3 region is CAWSASAGGKGGEQFF. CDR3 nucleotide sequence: TGTGCCTGGAGTGCTAGTGCGGGAGGCAAGGGGGGTGAGCAGTTCTTC.

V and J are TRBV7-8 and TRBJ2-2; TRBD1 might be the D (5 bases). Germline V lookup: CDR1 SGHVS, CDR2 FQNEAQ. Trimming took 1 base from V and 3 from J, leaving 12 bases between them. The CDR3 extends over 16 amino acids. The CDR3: CASSLVARAYTGELFF. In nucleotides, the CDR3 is TGTGCCAGCAGCTTAGTCGCCAGGGCGTACACCGGGGAGCTGTTTTTT.

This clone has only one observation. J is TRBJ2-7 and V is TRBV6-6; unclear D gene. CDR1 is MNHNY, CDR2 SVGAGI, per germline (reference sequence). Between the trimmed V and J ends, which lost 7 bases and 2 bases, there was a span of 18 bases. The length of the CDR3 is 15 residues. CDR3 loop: CASNGGINTPYEQYF. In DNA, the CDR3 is TGTGCCAGCAATGGTGGGATCAACACCCCCTACGAGCAGTACTTC.